This TCR beta chain came from a study of T cell repertoires in cytomegalovirus infection. In the case of this clonotype: Its antigen remains unknown.

TCRdb recomputed calls from the reads with MiXCR, one row per CDR3 protein. The sample yields hundreds of thousands of distinct CDR3 sequences, around 30% seen once. With 5 bases clipped from V and 4 bases from J, the junction kept 6 bases outside the gene matches. This CDR3 is built from 15 residues. Germline values: CDR1 SGHTA, CDR2 FQGNSA. The V and J genes are TRBV7-2 and TRBJ2-1, with 9 bases matching TRBD2. The sample here was cultured PBMCs, taken from culture after CMV antigen stimulation. The TCR was taken from a human donor in good health (CMV status not recorded). Some clones in this sample may be carry-over from other donors' samples. CDR3: CASSPAAGGYNEQFF. For the CDR3, the DNA is TGTGCCAGCAGCCCTGCCGCGGGGGGGTACAATGAGCAGTTCTTC.